The present entry profiles one T cell receptor beta chain with its context. The assay was immunoSEQ multiplex PCR, and TCRdb's table has in-frame clones only and misses some. The sample contains approximately 300,000 clones, 90% of which appear only once. This sample stems from a study of blood T cell repertoires in COVID-19. The CDR3 extends over 15 amino acids. V lost 5 bases to trimming and J lost 10 bases; unmatched junction nucleotides: 11. Looked up from germline, CDR1 is MNHEY and CDR2 is SMNVEV (reference sequence). Sequencing used PBMCs or T cells enriched from blood (not recorded which). This sequence was found in a woman aged 25 to 45 who had been exposed to COVID-19. The J gene is TRBJ2-1, the V gene TRBV27; 10 nucleotides match TRBD1. The CDR3 loop is CASSPQGTGVGEQFF. The CDR3 coding sequence is TGTGCCAGCAGTCCTCAAGGGACAGGGGTAGGAGAGCAGTTCTTC.